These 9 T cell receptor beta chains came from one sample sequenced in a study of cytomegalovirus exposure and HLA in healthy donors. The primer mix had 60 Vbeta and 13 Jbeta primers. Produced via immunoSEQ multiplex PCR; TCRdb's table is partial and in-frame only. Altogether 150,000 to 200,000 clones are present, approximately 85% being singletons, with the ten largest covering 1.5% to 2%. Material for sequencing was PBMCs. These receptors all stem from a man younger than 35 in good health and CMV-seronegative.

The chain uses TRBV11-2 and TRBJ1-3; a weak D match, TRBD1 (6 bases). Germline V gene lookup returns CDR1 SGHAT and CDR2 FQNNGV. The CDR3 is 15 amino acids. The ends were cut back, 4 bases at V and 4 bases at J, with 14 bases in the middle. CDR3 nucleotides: TGTGCCAGCAGCTCCCCCGGGGGGCAAGGAAACACCATATATTTT. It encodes CASSSPGGQGNTIYF.

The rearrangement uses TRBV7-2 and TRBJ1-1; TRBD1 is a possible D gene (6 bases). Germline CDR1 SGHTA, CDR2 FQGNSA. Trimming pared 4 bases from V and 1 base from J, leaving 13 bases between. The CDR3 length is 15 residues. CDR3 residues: CASSSRTDSNTEAFF. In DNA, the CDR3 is TGTGCCAGCAGCTCCAGGACAGACTCGAACACTGAAGCTTTCTTT. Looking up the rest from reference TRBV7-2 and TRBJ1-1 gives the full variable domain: GAGVSQSPSNKVTEKGKDVELRCDPISGHTALYWYRQSLGQGLEFLIYFQGNSAPDKSGLPSDRFSAERTGGSVSTLTIQRTQQEDSAVYLCASSSRTDSNTEAFFGQGTRLTVV.

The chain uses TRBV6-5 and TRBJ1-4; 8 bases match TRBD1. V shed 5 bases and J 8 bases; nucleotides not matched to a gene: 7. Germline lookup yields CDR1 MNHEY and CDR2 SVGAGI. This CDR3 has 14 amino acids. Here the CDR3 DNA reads TGTGCCAGCAGTCGCTACAGGGGGAACGAAAAACTGTTTTTT. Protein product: CASSRYRGNEKLFF.

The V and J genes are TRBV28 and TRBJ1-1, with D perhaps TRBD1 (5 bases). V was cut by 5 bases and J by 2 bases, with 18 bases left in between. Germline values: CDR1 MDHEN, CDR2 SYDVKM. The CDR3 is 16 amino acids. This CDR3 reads CASSLLTGRVNTEAFF. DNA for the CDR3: TGTGCCAGCAGTCTTCTAACAGGTCGGGTCAACACTGAAGCTTTCTTT.

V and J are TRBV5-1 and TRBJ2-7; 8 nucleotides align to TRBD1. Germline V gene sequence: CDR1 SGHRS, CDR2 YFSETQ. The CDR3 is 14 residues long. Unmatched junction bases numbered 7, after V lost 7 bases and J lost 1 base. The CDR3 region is CASGPQGGSYEQYF. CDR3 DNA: TGCGCCAGCGGCCCACAGGGGGGTTCCTACGAGCAGTACTTC.

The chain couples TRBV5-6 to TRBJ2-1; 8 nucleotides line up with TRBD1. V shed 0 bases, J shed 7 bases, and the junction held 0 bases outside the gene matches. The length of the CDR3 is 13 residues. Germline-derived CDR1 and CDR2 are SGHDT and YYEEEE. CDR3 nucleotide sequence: TGTGCCAGCAGCTTGGACAGGGGGAATGAGCAGTTCTTC. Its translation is CASSLDRGNEQFF.

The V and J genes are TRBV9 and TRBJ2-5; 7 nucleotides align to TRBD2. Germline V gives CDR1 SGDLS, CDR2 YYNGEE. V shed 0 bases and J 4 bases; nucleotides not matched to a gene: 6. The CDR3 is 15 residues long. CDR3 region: CASSVASGGRETQYF. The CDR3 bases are TGTGCCAGCAGCGTAGCGTCGGGGGGTAGAGAGACCCAGTACTTC.

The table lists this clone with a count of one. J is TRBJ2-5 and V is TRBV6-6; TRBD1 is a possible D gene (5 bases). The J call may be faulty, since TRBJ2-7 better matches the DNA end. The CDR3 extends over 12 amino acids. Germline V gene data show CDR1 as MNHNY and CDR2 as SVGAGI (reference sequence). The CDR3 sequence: CASSSDSYEQYF. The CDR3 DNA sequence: TGTGCCAGCAGTTCAGACAGCTACGAGCAGTACTTC.

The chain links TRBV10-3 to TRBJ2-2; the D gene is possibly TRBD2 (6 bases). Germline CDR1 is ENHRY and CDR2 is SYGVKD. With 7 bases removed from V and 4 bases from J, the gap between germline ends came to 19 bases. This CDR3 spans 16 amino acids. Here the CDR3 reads CAITPLAYLLTGELFF. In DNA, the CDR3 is TGTGCCATCACCCCTCTAGCGTACCTACTCACCGGGGAGCTGTTTTTT.